This T cell receptor beta chain came from a study of T cell repertoires in cytomegalovirus infection. TCRdb passed the reads through MiXCR, listing each CDR3 protein once. In the table there are about 250,000 distinct CDR3 sequences, 12% of which are singletons. The germline CDR1 and CDR2 sequences are SGHTA and FQGNSA. The ends lost 5 bases at V and 6 bases at J; junction bases unmatched: 7. The CDR3 contains 15 residues. This clonotype was picked up many times. Sequenced input: PBMCs. The chain combines TRBV7-2 with TRBJ2-1, with 10 positions matching TRBD2. The receptor was derived from a human donor in good health (CMV status not recorded). Some clones in this sample may be carry-over from other donors' samples. CDR3 region: CASSLRTSGLNEQFF. CDR3 DNA: TGTGCCAGCAGCCTGCGGACTAGCGGCCTCAATGAGCAGTTCTTC.